The 9 T cell receptor beta chains presented below share a single source sample, sequenced in a study of cytomegalovirus exposure and HLA in healthy donors. Researchers ran the PCR with 60 Vbeta and 13 Jbeta primers. Libraries were prepared by immunoSEQ multiplex PCR; TCRdb keeps only in-frame clonotypes and omits some of them. The sample yields about 150,000 clones, about 74% seen once. Source material: PBMCs. These receptors came from a woman aged 40 to 50 in good health and CMV-seronegative.

The chain couples TRBV19 to TRBJ1-4; no clear D gene. Between the trimmed V and J ends, which lost 6 bases and 7 bases, there was a span of 15 bases. The CDR3 totals 14 residues. Germline values: CDR1 LNHDA, CDR2 SQIVND (reference sequence). The CDR3 sequence: CASRPILNGEKLFF. In DNA form, the CDR3 reads TGTGCCAGTAGGCCCATTCTAAACGGTGAAAAACTGTTTTTT.

This chain joins TRBV28 and TRBJ2-5; maybe TRBD1 (6 bases). Deletions cut 2 bases from V and 5 bases from J, with 12 bases between. There are 14 residues in the CDR3. Germline CDR1 reads MDHEN; CDR2 reads SYDVKM. The CDR3 sequence: CASSLRAGVETQYF. As DNA, the CDR3 is TGTGCCAGCAGTTTAAGAGCAGGGGTCGAGACCCAGTACTTC.

The chain has TRBV5-6 and TRBJ1-2; 12 bases are a match to TRBD1. CDR3 length: 17 residues. V shed 5 bases, J shed 4 bases, and the junction held 12 bases outside the gene matches. Germline V CDR1 and CDR2: SGHDT, YYEEEE. The CDR3 spells CASRDGTGGLVGYGYTF. The CDR3 DNA sequence: TGTGCCAGCAGGGATGGGACAGGGGGCCTAGTGGGCTATGGCTACACCTTC.

In its sample, this clone was seen once. The chain is built from TRBV5-5 and TRBJ1-5; no clear D. The V end lost 2 bases, the J end lost 0 bases, and 6 bases lay between the germline ends. The CDR3 covers 14 residues. Germline CDR1 SGHKS, CDR2 YYEKEE (reference sequence). CDR3 protein: CASSFLNSNQPQHF. CDR3 coding DNA: TGTGCCAGCAGCTTTCTAAATAGCAATCAGCCCCAGCATTTT.

The rearrangement uses TRBV11-3 and TRBJ1-3, with 7 bases fitting TRBD1. The CDR3 consists of 12 residues. CDR1 is SGHNT, CDR2 YENEEA, per germline. This chain's CDR3 is CVRQGTGNTIYF. CDR3 DNA sequence: TGTGTTCGACAGGGCACTGGAAACACCATATATTTT.

V usage is TRBV7-9 and J usage is TRBJ1-5; weak D call: TRBD1 (6 bases). The CDR3 length is 14 residues. Trimming pared 6 bases from V and 6 bases from J, leaving 15 bases between. Germline lookup yields CDR1 SEHNR and CDR2 FQNEAQ (reference sequence). The chain's CDR3 is CASSLQGWGQPQHF. The CDR3 DNA reads TGTGCCAGCAGTCTACAGGGTTGGGGTCAGCCCCAGCATTTT.

V usage is TRBV5-1 and J usage is TRBJ1-3, with a weak D call TRBD1 (6 bases). CDR3 length equals 16 residues. Trimming left V 3 bases short and J 0 bases short, with 13 bases between. The V gene's germline CDR1 is SGHRS and CDR2 YFSETQ. The CDR3 coding sequence is TGCGCCAGCAGCTGGGACACCTCGACCTCTGGAAACACCATATATTTT. Translating it yields CASSWDTSTSGNTIYF. Supplemented by reference TRBV5-1 and TRBJ1-3, the full variable domain reads KAGVTQTPRYLIKTRGQQVTLSCSPISGHRSVSWYQQTPGQGLQFLFEYFSETQRNKGNFPGRFSGRQFSNSRSEMNVSTLELGDSALYLCASSWDTSTSGNTIYFGEGSWLTVV.

The genes are TRBV6-1 and TRBJ2-7; D is unclear. Trimming took 2 bases from V and 5 from J, leaving 7 bases between them. Per the germline V gene, CDR1 is MNHNS and CDR2 is SASEGT. The CDR3 totals 12 residues. The CDR3, as DNA: TGTGCCAGCAGTGAAAACAGTAACGAGCAGTACTTC. It encodes CASSENSNEQYF.

The rearrangement links TRBV7-2 to TRBJ1-5, with D unresolved. Germline V CDR1 and CDR2: SGHTA, FQGNSA. V lost 5 bases and J lost 0, with 14 bases in between. CDR3 length: 16 amino acids. The CDR3 nucleotides are TGTGCCAGCAGCCCGAGAGGGCGACATAGCAATCAGCCCCAGCATTTT. It is translated as CASSPRGRHSNQPQHF.